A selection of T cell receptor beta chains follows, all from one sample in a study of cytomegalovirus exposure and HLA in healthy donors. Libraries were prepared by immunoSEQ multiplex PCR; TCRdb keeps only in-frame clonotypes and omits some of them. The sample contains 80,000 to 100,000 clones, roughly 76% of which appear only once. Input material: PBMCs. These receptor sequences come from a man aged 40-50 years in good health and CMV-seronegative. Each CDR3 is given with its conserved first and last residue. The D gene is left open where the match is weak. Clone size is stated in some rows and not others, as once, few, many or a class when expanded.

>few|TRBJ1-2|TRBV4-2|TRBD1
CASSQVQGNYGYTF
TGTGCCAGCAGCCAAGTACAGGGGAACTATGGCTACACCTTC
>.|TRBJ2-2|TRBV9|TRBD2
CASSVHSSGGPTGELFF
TGTGCCAGCAGCGTTCATTCTAGCGGGGGGCCTACCGGGGAGCTGTTTTTT
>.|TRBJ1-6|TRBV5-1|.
CASSANTRSPLHF
TGCGCCAGCAGCGCGAATACTAGATCACCCCTCCACTTT
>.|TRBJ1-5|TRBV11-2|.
CASSLSGDGNQPQHF
TGTGCCAGCAGCCTCTCTGGAGATGGCAATCAGCCCCAGCATTTT
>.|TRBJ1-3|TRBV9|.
CASSVGGDRGNTIYF
TGTGCCAGCAGCGTAGGGGGCGATCGTGGAAACACCATATATTTT
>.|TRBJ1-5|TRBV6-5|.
CASSPRRGNQPQHF
TGTGCCAGCAGTCCCCGGAGGGGCAATCAGCCCCAGCATTTT
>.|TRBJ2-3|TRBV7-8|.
CASSPRSTSRLASTDTQYF
TGTGCCAGCAGCCCTAGGTCGACTTCCCGATTAGCTAGCACAGATACGCAGTATTTT
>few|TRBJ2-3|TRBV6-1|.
CASSEQVTGSDTQYF
TGTGCCAGCAGTGAACAAGTCACAGGGTCAGATACGCAGTATTTT
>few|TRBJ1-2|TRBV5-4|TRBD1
CASSPREQGVHGYTF
TGTGCCAGCAGCCCCCGTGAACAGGGGGTTCATGGCTACACCTTC
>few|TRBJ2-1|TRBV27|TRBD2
CASTERTSGGVEQFF
TGTGCCAGCACCGAGAGGACTAGCGGGGGGGTTGAGCAGTTCTTC
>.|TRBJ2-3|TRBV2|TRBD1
CASSDTAGQGAQAADTQYF
TGTGCCAGCAGTGATACGGCCGGACAGGGGGCGCAAGCAGCAGATACGCAGTATTTT
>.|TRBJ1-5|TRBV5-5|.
CASSTDTNQPQHF
TGTGCCAGCAGCACGGACACCAATCAGCCCCAGCATTTT
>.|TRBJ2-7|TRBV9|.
CASSVGQGYYEQYF
TGTGCCAGCAGCGTAGGTCAGGGGTACTACGAGCAGTACTTC
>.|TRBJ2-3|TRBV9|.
CASSPPRDNTDTQYF
TGTGCCAGCAGCCCACCCCGGGACAACACAGATACGCAGTATTTT
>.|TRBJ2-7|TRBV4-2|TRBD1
CASSHVGQGEDEQYF
TGTGCCAGCAGCCATGTTGGACAGGGAGAGGACGAGCAGTACTTC
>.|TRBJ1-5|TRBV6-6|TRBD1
CASTRTGFDQPQHF
TGTGCCAGCACCCGGACAGGGTTCGATCAGCCCCAGCATTTT
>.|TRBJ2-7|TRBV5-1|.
CASSRPRAHEQYF
TGCGCCAGCAGCCGCCCGCGGGCCCACGAGCAGTACTTC
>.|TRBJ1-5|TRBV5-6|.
CASSLSGTNQPQHF
TGTGCCAGCAGCTTGTCAGGGACAAATCAGCCCCAGCATTTT
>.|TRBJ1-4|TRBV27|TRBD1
CASSSSQGRTNEKLFF
TGTGCCAGCAGTTCCTCACAGGGGCGAACTAATGAAAAACTGTTTTTT
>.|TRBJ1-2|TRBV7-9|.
CASSTEWTYGYTF
TGTGCCAGCAGCACAGAATGGACATATGGCTACACCTTC
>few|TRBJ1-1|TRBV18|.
CASSPTTVVNTEAFF
TGTGCCAGCTCACCCACGACAGTTGTGAACACTGAAGCTTTCTTT
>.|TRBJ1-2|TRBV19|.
CASSPRTDYGYTF
TGTGCCAGTAGCCCAAGGACAGACTATGGCTACACCTTC
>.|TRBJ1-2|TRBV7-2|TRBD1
CASSAGTGNYGYTF
TGTGCCAGCAGCGCGGGGACAGGCAACTATGGCTACACCTTC
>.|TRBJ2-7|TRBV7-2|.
CASSFDRSYEQYF
TGTGCCAGCAGCTTCGACAGGTCCTACGAGCAGTACTTC